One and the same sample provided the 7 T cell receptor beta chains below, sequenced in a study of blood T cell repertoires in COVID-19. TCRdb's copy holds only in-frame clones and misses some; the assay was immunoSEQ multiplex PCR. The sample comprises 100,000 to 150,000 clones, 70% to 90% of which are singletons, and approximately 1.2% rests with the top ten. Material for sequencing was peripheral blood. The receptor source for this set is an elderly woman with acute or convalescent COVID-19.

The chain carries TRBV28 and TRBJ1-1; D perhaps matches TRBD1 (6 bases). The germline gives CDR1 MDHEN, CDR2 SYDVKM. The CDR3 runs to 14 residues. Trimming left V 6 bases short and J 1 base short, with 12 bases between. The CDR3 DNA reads TGTGCCAGCAGGTATACAGGGAGGAACACTGAAGCTTTCTTT. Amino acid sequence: CASRYTGRNTEAFF.

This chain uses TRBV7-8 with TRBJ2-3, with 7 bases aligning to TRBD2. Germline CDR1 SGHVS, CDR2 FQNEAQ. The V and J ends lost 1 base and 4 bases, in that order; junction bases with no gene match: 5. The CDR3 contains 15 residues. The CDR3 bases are TGTGCCAGCAGCTTAGGGACTAGTTTGGCAGATACGCAGTATTTT. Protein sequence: CASSLGTSLADTQYF.

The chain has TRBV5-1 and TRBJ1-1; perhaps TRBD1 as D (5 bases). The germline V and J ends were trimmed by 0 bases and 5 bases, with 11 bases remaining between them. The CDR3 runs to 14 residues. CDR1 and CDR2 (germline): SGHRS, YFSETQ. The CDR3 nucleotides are TGCGCCAGCAGCTTGGCACAGCGGGGGACTGAAGCTTTCTTT. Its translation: CASSLAQRGTEAFF.

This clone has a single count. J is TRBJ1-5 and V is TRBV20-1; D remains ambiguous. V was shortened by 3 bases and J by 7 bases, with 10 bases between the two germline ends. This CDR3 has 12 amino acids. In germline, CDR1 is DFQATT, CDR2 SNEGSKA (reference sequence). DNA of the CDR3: TGCAGTGCTAGTGCGGGAGGGCAGCCCCAGCATTTT. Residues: CSASAGGQPQHF.

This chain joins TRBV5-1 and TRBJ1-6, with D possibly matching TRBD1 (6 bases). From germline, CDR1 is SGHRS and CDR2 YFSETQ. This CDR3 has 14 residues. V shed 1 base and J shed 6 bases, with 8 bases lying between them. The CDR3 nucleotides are TGCGCCAGCAGCTTGACACAGGGTAATTCACCCCTCCACTTT. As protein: CASSLTQGNSPLHF.

The CDR3 DNA sequence: TGTGCCAGCAGCGAGGGACAGGGAAGTGTTTACGAGCAGTACTTC. It translates to CASSEGQGSVYEQYF. V and J are TRBV9 and TRBJ2-7, with TRBD1 matching over 9 bases. The germline V gene has CDR1 SGDLS and CDR2 YYNGEE. This CDR3 comprises 15 residues. The J segment lost 4 bases and the V segment lost 3 bases, leaving 8 bases of the junction unmatched.

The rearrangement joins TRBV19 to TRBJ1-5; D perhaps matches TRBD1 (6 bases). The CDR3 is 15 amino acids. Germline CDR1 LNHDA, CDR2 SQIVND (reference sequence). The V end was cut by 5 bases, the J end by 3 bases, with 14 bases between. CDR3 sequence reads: CASSPRRTVNQPQHF. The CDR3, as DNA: TGTGCCAGTAGTCCGCGAAGGACAGTCAATCAGCCCCAGCATTTT.